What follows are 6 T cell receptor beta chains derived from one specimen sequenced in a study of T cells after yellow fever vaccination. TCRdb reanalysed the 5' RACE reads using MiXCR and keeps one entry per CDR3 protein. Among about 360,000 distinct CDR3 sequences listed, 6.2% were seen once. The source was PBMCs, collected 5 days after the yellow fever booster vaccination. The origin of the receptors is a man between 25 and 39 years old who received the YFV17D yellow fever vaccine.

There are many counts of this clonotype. CDR3 residues: CASSQTSYRSNTEAFF. The CDR3 DNA follows: TGTGCCAGCAGCCAAACCAGTTACAGGTCCAACACTGAAGCTTTCTTT. This chain joins TRBV14 and TRBJ1-1; a weak D match, TRBD1 (5 bases). CDR3 length: 16 amino acids. Germline CDR1 reads SGHDN; CDR2 reads FVKESK. Trimming removed 2 bases at V and 2 bases at J, with 15 bases between.

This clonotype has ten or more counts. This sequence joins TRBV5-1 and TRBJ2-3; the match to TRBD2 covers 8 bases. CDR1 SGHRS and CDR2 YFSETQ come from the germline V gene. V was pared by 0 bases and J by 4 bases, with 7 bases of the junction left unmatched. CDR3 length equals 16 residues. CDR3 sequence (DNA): TGCGCCAGCAGCTTGGCAAGCGGGAGTGGCTCAGATACGCAGTATTTT. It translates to CASSLASGSGSDTQYF.

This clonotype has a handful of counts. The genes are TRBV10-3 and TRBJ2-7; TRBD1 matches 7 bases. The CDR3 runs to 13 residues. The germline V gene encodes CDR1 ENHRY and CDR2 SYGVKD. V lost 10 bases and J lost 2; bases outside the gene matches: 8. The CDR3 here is CASRDSETYEQYF. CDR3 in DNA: TGTGCCAGCCGGGACAGTGAGACCTACGAGCAGTACTTC.

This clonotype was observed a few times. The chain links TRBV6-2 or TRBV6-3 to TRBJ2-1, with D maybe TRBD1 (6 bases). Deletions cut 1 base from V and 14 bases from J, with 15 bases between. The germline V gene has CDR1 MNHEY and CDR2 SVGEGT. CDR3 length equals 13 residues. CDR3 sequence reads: CASSYFPQGLEFF. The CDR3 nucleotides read TGTGCCAGCAGTTACTTCCCACAGGGTTTGGAGTTCTTC.

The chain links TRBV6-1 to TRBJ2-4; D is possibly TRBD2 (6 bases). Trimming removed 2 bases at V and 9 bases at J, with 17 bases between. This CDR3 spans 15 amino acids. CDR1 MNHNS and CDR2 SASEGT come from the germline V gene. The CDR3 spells CASSESWGVGGIQYF. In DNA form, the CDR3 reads TGTGCCAGCAGTGAAAGTTGGGGGGTTGGCGGCATTCAGTACTTC.

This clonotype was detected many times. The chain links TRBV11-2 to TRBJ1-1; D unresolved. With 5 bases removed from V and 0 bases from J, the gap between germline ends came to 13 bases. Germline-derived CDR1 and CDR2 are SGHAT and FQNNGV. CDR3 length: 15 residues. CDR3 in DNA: TGTGCCAGCAGCCTTAGGACCGCTTTGAACACTGAAGCTTTCTTT. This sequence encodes CASSLRTALNTEAFF.